The 9 T cell receptor beta chains below were found in one sample sequenced in a study of T cells after yellow fever vaccination. TCRdb independently ran MiXCR on the 5' RACE reads; one entry per CDR3 protein. Of hundreds of thousands of distinct CDR3 sequences detected, approximately 13% appear once; the ten largest clones hold 3% to 4%. This sample comprised CD4+ T cells sorted from PBMCs, obtained 15 days after the yellow fever booster vaccination. All receptors come from a man between 18 and 29 years old who received the YFV17D yellow fever vaccine.

This clonotype was picked up a small number of times. The chain is built from TRBV20-1 and TRBJ1-5; TRBD1 matches at 7 bases. This CDR3 contains 13 residues. The V segment lost 3 bases and the J segment 7 bases; nucleotides outside the gene matches: 6. Looked up from germline, CDR1 is DFQATT and CDR2 is SNEGSKA (reference sequence). The CDR3 nucleotides are TGCAGTGCTAGTAGAGGGGGCGAACAGCCCCAGCATTTT. Translating it yields CSASRGGEQPQHF.

V and J are TRBV20-1 and TRBJ2-3; the D gene is possibly TRBD1 (5 bases). The V gene's germline CDR1 is DFQATT and CDR2 SNEGSKA (reference sequence). V lost 6 bases and J 0 bases, leaving 7 bases between the germline ends. This CDR3 contains 12 residues. The DNA for the CDR3 is TGCAGTGCCCGACAGAGCACAGATACGCAGTATTTT. Encoded protein: CSARQSTDTQYF.

This clonotype has only a few counts. The chain combines TRBV20-1 with TRBJ2-5, with 10 bases aligning to TRBD2. Unmatched junction bases numbered 6, after V lost 6 bases and J lost 5 bases. Germline CDR1 DFQATT, CDR2 SNEGSKA (reference sequence). The CDR3 loop spans 13 amino acids. CDR3 sequence reads: CSASASGGETQYF. CDR3 nucleotides: TGCAGTGCCTCGGCTAGCGGGGGCGAGACCCAGTACTTC.

Only a few counts were recorded for this clonotype. The chain joins TRBV7-9 to TRBJ1-1, with a possible D match to TRBD1 (5 bases). The germline gives CDR1 SEHNR, CDR2 FQNEAQ (reference sequence). The V end lost 8 bases, the J end lost 0 bases, and 16 bases lay between the germline ends. The CDR3 sequence is 15 residues long. CDR3 nucleotides: TGTGCCAGCCAAACGGGGGTTAACATGAACACTGAAGCTTTCTTT. Protein: CASQTGVNMNTEAFF.

This clonotype was detected many times. J is TRBJ1-5 and V is TRBV6-6, with 8 positions matching TRBD1. V lost 0 bases, J lost 7 bases, and 2 bases stayed unmatched. The V gene's germline CDR1 is MNHNY and CDR2 SVGAGI (reference sequence). The CDR3 totals 14 residues. CDR3 nucleotides: TGTGCCAGCAGTTACTCGGACAGGGCCCAGCCCCAGCATTTT. It encodes CASSYSDRAQPQHF.

This clonotype was picked up a small number of times. The V call is TRBV4-1, the J call TRBJ1-2; 12 bases map to TRBD1. The trim removed 3 bases at V and 0 bases at J, leaving 11 bases unmatched. The length of the CDR3 is 19 residues. The germline V gene encodes CDR1 MGHRA and CDR2 YSYEKL. CDR3 DNA sequence: TGCGCCAGCAGCCACACGGGACAGGGGGCGATGATAACTAACTATGGCTACACCTTC. Its protein is CASSHTGQGAMITNYGYTF.

The chain couples TRBV20-1 to TRBJ1-5, with D possibly TRBD1 on 5 matching bases. Germline V gene lookup returns CDR1 DFQATT and CDR2 SNEGSKA (reference sequence). Trimming removed 6 bases at V and 6 bases at J, with 15 bases between. This CDR3 is 13 amino acids long. The CDR3 DNA reads TGCAGTGCGCAAGAGGGGAGGGGTCAGCCCCAGCATTTT. It codes for CSAQEGRGQPQHF.

The chain has TRBV7-9 and TRBJ2-1; D not resolved. Germline values: CDR1 SEHNR, CDR2 FQNEAQ (reference sequence). This CDR3 contains 12 residues. Deletions cut 1 base from V and 11 bases from J, with 9 bases between. The CDR3 DNA follows: TGTGCCAGCAGCTTAGTCGTGGGTCAGCAGTTCTTC. Protein: CASSLVVGQQFF.

This clonotype has at least ten counts. The rearrangement uses TRBV3-1 and TRBJ2-2; D unclear. V was pared by 3 bases and J by 6 bases, with 5 bases between. This CDR3 has 12 residues. From germline, CDR1 is LGHDT and CDR2 YNNKEL (reference sequence). DNA for the CDR3: TGTGCCAGCAGCCAGTTACCCGGGGAGCTGTTTTTT. Translating it yields CASSQLPGELFF. The entire variable domain, with the rest obtained from reference TRBV3-1 and TRBJ2-2, is as follows: DTAVSQTPKYLVTQMGNDKSIKCEQNLGHDTMYWYKQDSKKFLKIMFSYNNKELIINETVPNRFSPKSPDKAHLNLHINSLELGDSAVYFCASSQLPGELFFGEGSRLTVL.